The 27 T cell receptor beta chains given below trace back to one sample, sequenced in a study of control samples from healthy donors and cancer patients. Repertoires were generated with immunoSEQ multiplex PCR, while TCRdb's copy carries only in-frame clones and drops some. This table has around 40,000 clones, around 90% appearing once. Sample: PBMCs. All receptors derive from a woman aged 40 to 49 with head and neck cancer.

This chain joins TRBV18 and TRBJ2-1, with no clear D. Germline assignment: CDR1 KGHSH and CDR2 LQKENI. Trimming left V 3 bases short and J 8 bases short, with 8 bases between. The CDR3 runs to 12 residues. CDR3 region: CASSPSDDEQFF. As DNA, the CDR3 is TGTGCCAGCTCACCGTCAGACGATGAGCAGTTCTTC.

J is TRBJ2-1 and V is TRBV7-9; 9 bases are shared with TRBD1. The germline gives CDR1 SEHNR, CDR2 FQNEAQ (reference sequence). The CDR3 extends over 15 amino acids. V shed 6 bases, J shed 8 bases, and the junction held 11 bases outside the gene matches. Here the CDR3 reads CASRFEGQGSHEQFF. The CDR3 DNA follows: TGTGCCAGCAGATTCGAAGGACAGGGGTCCCATGAGCAGTTCTTC.

This chain connects TRBV21-1 to TRBJ1-6; the table gives TRBD1 as D, unverified against the DNA. TRBV21-1 is a documented pseudogene. The CDR3 is made up of 15 amino acids. The CDR3 spells CASSSWDRGNSPLHF. For the CDR3, the DNA is TGTGCCAGCAGCAGTTGGGACAGGGGTAATTCACCCCTCCACTTT.

The V gene is TRBV19, the J gene TRBJ1-5, with a tentative D call TRBD1 (5 bases). CDR3 length: 12 amino acids. The germline CDR1 and CDR2 sequences are LNHDA and SQIVND (reference sequence). The V end was cut by 6 bases, the J end by 5 bases, with 8 bases between. In nucleotides, the CDR3 is TGTGCCAGTAGGCAGGGTGATCAGCCCCAGCATTTT. Protein: CASRQGDQPQHF.

The count of this clone is one. The V call is TRBV2, the J call TRBJ2-6; D is undetermined. This CDR3 spans 17 amino acids. Germline V gives CDR1 SNHLY, CDR2 FYNNEI. Between the trimmed V and J ends, which lost 4 bases and 0 bases, there was a span of 13 bases. For the CDR3, the DNA is TGTGCCAGCAGTGGGGCTCGGGCAGGCTCTGGGGCCAACGTCCTGACTTTC. Amino acid sequence: CASSGARAGSGANVLTF.

The chain links TRBV11-2 to TRBJ2-1; 13 positions match TRBD2. V lost 4 bases to trimming and J lost 4 bases; unmatched junction nucleotides: 4. CDR3 length: 16 residues. CDR1 is SGHAT, CDR2 FQNNGV, per germline. The CDR3 DNA follows: TGTGCCAGCAGCTCGGGACTAGCGGGGCGGTACAATGAGCAGTTCTTC. This gives the protein CASSSGLAGRYNEQFF.

This clone was found once. The chain carries TRBV18 and TRBJ2-7, with D uncertain. The germline V gene encodes CDR1 KGHSH and CDR2 LQKENI. The CDR3 consists of 13 residues. V lost 0 bases and J lost 0, with 3 bases in between. CDR3 bases: TGTGCCAGCTCACCACCGAACTCCTACGAGCAGTACTTC. It encodes CASSPPNSYEQYF.

This clone was seen a handful of times. V and J are TRBV11-3 and TRBJ2-3; D remains unclear. This CDR3 is 14 amino acids long. CDR1 and CDR2 from the germline V gene are SGHNT and YENEEA. V was trimmed by 0 bases and J by 2 bases, leaving 6 bases between them. The DNA of the CDR3 is TGTGCCAGCAGCTTAGATGGCAACACAGATACGCAGTATTTT. Its protein is CASSLDGNTDTQYF.

V is TRBV28 and J is TRBJ1-5, with D perhaps matching TRBD1 (6 bases). This CDR3 has 14 residues. Germline V gene data show CDR1 as MDHEN and CDR2 as SYDVKM. Here the CDR3 reads CAYSRGDGNQPQHF. In DNA, the CDR3 is TGTGCTTATAGCAGGGGAGATGGCAATCAGCCCCAGCATTTT.

This clone was observed once. The CDR3: CASSPDNRGPQETQYF. CDR3 in DNA: TGTGCCAGCTCACCAGACAACCGGGGGCCCCAAGAGACCCAGTACTTC. The gene calls are TRBV18 and TRBJ2-5; either TRBD1 or TRBD2 may supply D (6 bases each). CDR3 length: 16 amino acids. The germline V gene has CDR1 KGHSH and CDR2 LQKENI. The ends were cut back, 2 bases at V and 1 base at J, with 14 bases in the middle. Together with reference TRBV18 and TRBJ2-5, the CDR3 gives the full variable domain: NAGVMQNPRHLVRRRGQEARLRCSPMKGHSHVYWYRQLPEEGLKFMVYLQKENIIDESGMPKERFSAEFPKEGPSILRIQQVVRGDSAAYFCASSPDNRGPQETQYFGPGTRLLVL.

This sequence joins TRBV14 and TRBJ1-2; a weak D match, TRBD1 (6 bases). Germline V gene sequence: CDR1 SGHDN, CDR2 FVKESK. V lost 2 bases to trimming and J lost 6 bases, with 13 bases between them. This CDR3 is built from 14 residues. The CDR3 DNA follows: TGTGCCAGCAGCCAACTGACGGGGGGCAATGGCTACACCTTC. Translated, it gives CASSQLTGGNGYTF.

This chain connects TRBV12-3 or TRBV12-4 to TRBJ1-3, with unresolved D. This CDR3 is 13 amino acids long. V lost 3 bases and J lost 0, with 3 bases in between. CDR3 amino acids: CASSFSSGNTIYF. Written as DNA, the CDR3 is TGTGCCAGCAGTTTTTCCTCTGGAAACACCATATATTTT.

This clone was recorded once. The chain uses TRBV19 and TRBJ1-2; possibly TRBD1 for D (6 bases). CDR1 is LNHDA, CDR2 SQIVND, per germline (reference sequence). The CDR3 contains 11 residues. The CDR3 sequence: CATGRPYGYTF. In DNA, the CDR3 is TGTGCGACAGGACGGCCCTATGGCTACACCTTC.

The chain links TRBV27 to TRBJ1-2, with no clear D. Trimming cost V 6 bases and J 3 bases, with 14 bases left between them. There are 14 residues in the CDR3. Looked up from germline, CDR1 is MNHEY and CDR2 is SMNVEV (reference sequence). CDR3 bases: TGTGCCAGCAGCGGGAGCCCAAGAGACTATGGCTACACCTTC. Residues: CASSGSPRDYGYTF.

The chain carries TRBV27 and TRBJ2-7; D is unclear. This CDR3 has 13 residues. Trimming removed 3 bases from V and 1 base from J, with 7 bases in between. Germline CDR1 reads MNHEY; CDR2 reads SMNVEV (reference sequence). The CDR3 loop is CASSLYRSYEQYF. CDR3 DNA: TGTGCCAGCAGTTTGTACAGATCCTACGAGCAGTACTTC.

This chain uses TRBV5-1 with TRBJ1-1; possibly TRBD1 for D (6 bases). The CDR3 loop spans 15 amino acids. Germline loops: CDR1 SGHRS, CDR2 YFSETQ. V was clipped by 0 bases and J by 1 base, with 10 bases between them. The CDR3 reads CASSLGGQQNTEAFF. The CDR3 nucleotides are TGCGCCAGCAGCTTGGGGGGACAACAGAACACTGAAGCTTTCTTT.

The chain links TRBV6-5 to TRBJ1-1; no clear D gene. V lost 0 bases and J lost 2, with 10 bases in between. This CDR3 is 15 amino acids long. CDR1 MNHEY and CDR2 SVGAGI come from the germline V gene. CDR3 bases: TGTGCCAGCAGTTACTCGAGTTCCTTCAACACTGAAGCTTTCTTT. The encoded protein is CASSYSSSFNTEAFF.

This clone has a single count. The V gene is TRBV10-3, the J gene TRBJ1-1; D gene ambiguous. The CDR3 is 15 residues long. Germline CDR1 and CDR2: ENHRY and SYGVKD. The V and J ends lost 2 bases and 0 bases respectively, with 10 bases between them. In nucleotides, the CDR3 is TGTGCCATCAGTGAGGTGGGCAGGTTGAACACTGAAGCTTTCTTT. Its protein product is CAISEVGRLNTEAFF.

The V call is TRBV18, the J call TRBJ1-4; 7 bases align to TRBD1. V gave up 3 bases and J gave up 4 bases; unmatched junction bases: 8. There are 16 residues in the CDR3. The germline V gene has CDR1 KGHSH and CDR2 LQKENI. This chain's CDR3 is CASSPRDRRINEKLFF. CDR3 nucleotides: TGTGCCAGCTCACCCCGGGACAGAAGAATTAATGAAAAACTGTTTTTT.

The chain couples TRBV30 to TRBJ1-1; D is uncertain. The germline V gene encodes CDR1 GTSNPN and CDR2 SVGIG (reference sequence). This CDR3 contains 13 residues. Trimming removed 3 bases at V and 0 bases at J, with 8 bases between. CDR3 sequence reads: CAWSPHMNTEAFF. The CDR3 nucleotides are TGTGCCTGGAGCCCCCATATGAACACTGAAGCTTTCTTT.

The gene calls are TRBV7-3 and TRBJ2-5; 10 bases match TRBD2. There are 14 residues in the CDR3. Unmatched junction bases numbered 0, after V lost 2 bases and J lost 3 bases. The germline gives CDR1 SGHTA, CDR2 FQGTGA. In DNA form, the CDR3 reads TGTGCCAGCAGCTTAGGACTAGCGGAAGAGACCCAGTACTTC. Translation gives CASSLGLAEETQYF.

This rearrangement joins TRBV4-1 to TRBJ1-2; D remains unclear. The germline V gene encodes CDR1 MGHRA and CDR2 YSYEKL. The CDR3 runs to 12 residues. Deletions cut 1 base from V and 8 bases from J, with 8 bases between. The CDR3 region has the DNA TGCGCCAGCAGCCAAGTAACGGGGGGCTACACCTTC. This sequence encodes CASSQVTGGYTF.

The genes are TRBV10-3 and TRBJ2-1, with D possibly being TRBD1 (5 bases). CDR3 length: 15 residues. Per germline, CDR1 ENHRY and CDR2 SYGVKD. V lost 2 bases, J lost 0 bases, and 8 bases lay in between. The CDR3 DNA sequence: TGTGCCATCAGTGAGAGGGGTGGCTCCTACAATGAGCAGTTCTTC. Protein: CAISERGGSYNEQFF.

V and J are TRBV30 and TRBJ2-3, with TRBD2 as a possible D gene (5 bases). The CDR3 contains 12 residues. Trimming stripped 8 bases from V and 4 bases from J, with 13 bases between. Germline V gene sequence: CDR1 GTSNPN, CDR2 SVGIG (reference sequence). The CDR3 is CAGGPGADTQYF. The CDR3 DNA reads TGTGCCGGAGGACCTGGGGCAGATACGCAGTATTTT.

The CDR3 DNA sequence: TGTGCCAGCAGTGCAGCGGGGGCCACAGATACGCAGTATTTT. The encoded protein is CASSAAGATDTQYF. This chain connects TRBV6-4 to TRBJ2-3, with TRBD2 identical over 8 bases. Per the germline V gene, CDR1 is MRHNA and CDR2 is SNTAGT. CDR3 size: 14 residues. V lost 4 bases, J lost 2 bases, and 2 bases stayed unmatched.

The chain has TRBV12-3 or TRBV12-4 and TRBJ2-5; 7 nucleotides agree with TRBD1. This CDR3 spans 11 amino acids. The ends lost 6 bases at V and 13 bases at J; junction bases unmatched: 8. The CDR3 here is CASSLQGVAYF. The CDR3 DNA follows: TGTGCCAGCAGCCTCCAGGGGGTAGCGTACTTC.

This clone showed up just a few times. The V call is TRBV7-9, the J call TRBJ1-3; D is undetermined. CDR1 SEHNR and CDR2 FQNEAQ come from the germline V gene (reference sequence). The CDR3 spans 16 residues. The ends were cut back, 1 base at V and 0 bases at J, with 10 bases in the middle. The CDR3 sequence: CASSLEPGTSGNTIYF. The CDR3 nucleotides read TGTGCCAGCAGCTTAGAACCAGGTACCTCTGGAAACACCATATATTTT.